This T cell receptor (beta chain) was sequenced during a study of T cells after yellow fever vaccination. The study, taken as a whole, reports: The secondary response was weaker, and its peak arrived faster, on day 5 versus 15.

A remark on this clonotype: Antigen specificity is unknown.

TCRdb re-called the 5' RACE reads with MiXCR, one entry per CDR3 protein. The repertoire holds hundreds of thousands of distinct CDR3 sequences, with roughly 13% as singletons. Deletions cut 6 bases from V and 1 base from J, with 14 bases between. The CDR3 is 14 residues long. Germline V gene sequence: CDR1 DFQATT, CDR2 SNEGSKA (reference sequence). Sequences were derived from PBMCs, sampled on the day of the yellow fever booster vaccination. The source of this sequence is a man aged 30 to 45 who received the YFV17D yellow fever vaccine. The V gene is TRBV20-1, the J gene TRBJ2-3; tentative D call: TRBD2 (7 bases). The CDR3 sequence is CSAVGEGGTDTQYF. The CDR3 DNA is TGCAGTGCCGTAGGGGAGGGGGGCACAGATACGCAGTATTTT.